These T cell receptor beta chains were read from a single sample in a study of blood T cell repertoires in COVID-19. Using immunoSEQ multiplex PCR, the repertoire was profiled, and TCRdb retains in-frame clones only, with some absent. The sample lists 160,000 or so clones, around 80% occurring once. The sample comprised peripheral blood. The source of these receptors is a man in his 60s with active or convalescent COVID-19. Both conserved end residues are part of each CDR3. Each record gives: clone size, D gene, V gene, J gene, CDR3 protein, CDR3 DNA. A D gene is named only where the DNA matches it firmly. The listing skips clone size in some rows; elsewhere it reads once, few, many or a size class.

abundance: .; d_gene: .; v_gene: TRBV27; j_gene: TRBJ2-7; CDR3aa: CATARTENTF; CDR3nt: TGTGCCACCGCCAGGACAGAAAATACCTTC
abundance: .; d_gene: .; v_gene: TRBV27; j_gene: TRBJ1-5; CDR3aa: CASSPVPNPISNQPQHF; CDR3nt: TGTGCCAGCAGCCCCGTCCCGAATCCTATTAGCAATCAGCCCCAGCATTTT
abundance: .; d_gene: TRBD1; v_gene: TRBV5-4; j_gene: TRBJ1-1; CDR3aa: CASSPQGQTNTEAFF; CDR3nt: TGTGCCAGCAGCCCACAGGGACAGACGAACACTGAAGCTTTCTTT
abundance: .; d_gene: TRBD2; v_gene: TRBV15; j_gene: TRBJ2-3; CDR3aa: CATSRRAGASTDTQYF; CDR3nt: TGTGCCACCAGCAGACGAGCGGGAGCTAGCACAGATACGCAGTATTTT
abundance: .; d_gene: TRBD1; v_gene: TRBV7-6; j_gene: TRBJ2-1; CDR3aa: CASSQDRGTYNEQFF; CDR3nt: TGTGCCAGCAGCCAGGACAGGGGGACCTACAATGAGCAGTTCTTC
abundance: .; d_gene: TRBD1; v_gene: TRBV24-1; j_gene: TRBJ2-7; CDR3aa: CATSDPGQGSYEQYF; CDR3nt: TGTGCCACCAGTGACCCGGGACAGGGCTCCTACGAGCAGTACTTC
abundance: .; d_gene: .; v_gene: TRBV19; j_gene: TRBJ2-3; CDR3aa: CASSITRDTDTQYF; CDR3nt: TGTGCCAGTAGTATTACCAGGGATACAGATACGCAGTATTTT
abundance: .; d_gene: TRBD1; v_gene: TRBV3-1/TRBV3-2; j_gene: TRBJ2-5; CDR3aa: CASSHISRTGGHQETQYF; CDR3nt: TGTGCCAGCAGCCATATCTCCCGGACAGGGGGTCACCAAGAGACCCAGTACTTC
abundance: .; d_gene: .; v_gene: TRBV2; j_gene: TRBJ1-4; CDR3aa: CASSVDRGTNEKLFF; CDR3nt: TGTGCCAGCAGTGTTGATAGGGGAACTAATGAAAAACTGTTTTTT
abundance: .; d_gene: TRBD2; v_gene: TRBV9; j_gene: TRBJ2-2; CDR3aa: CASSPGGAGGPNTGELFF; CDR3nt: TGTGCCAGCAGCCCGGGGGGAGCGGGAGGCCCGAACACCGGGGAGCTGTTTTTT
abundance: .; d_gene: TRBD1; v_gene: TRBV19; j_gene: TRBJ2-6; CDR3aa: CASSRRQGVTGANVLTF; CDR3nt: TGTGCCAGTAGTAGGAGACAGGGAGTAACTGGGGCCAACGTCCTGACTTTC
abundance: .; d_gene: .; v_gene: TRBV19; j_gene: TRBJ2-4; CDR3aa: CASSGYGTPKGNIQYF; CDR3nt: TGTGCCAGTAGTGGATACGGGACTCCCAAGGGAAACATTCAGTACTTC
abundance: .; d_gene: TRBD1; v_gene: TRBV27; j_gene: TRBJ1-6; CDR3aa: CASSSGGAGNNSPLHF; CDR3nt: TGTGCCAGCAGTTCAGGGGGCGCCGGCAATAATTCACCCCTCCACTTT
abundance: once; d_gene: .; v_gene: TRBV6-5; j_gene: TRBJ1-1; CDR3aa: CASIRGTEAFF; CDR3nt: TGTGCCAGCATACGGGGTACTGAAGCTTTCTTT
abundance: few; d_gene: TRBD1; v_gene: TRBV3-1/TRBV3-2; j_gene: TRBJ1-2; CDR3aa: CASSPTGFGYTF; CDR3nt: TGTGCCAGCAGCCCGACAGGGTTCGGCTACACCTTC
abundance: once; d_gene: .; v_gene: TRBV25-1; j_gene: TRBJ2-1; CDR3aa: CASGRGYNEQFF; CDR3nt: TGTGCCAGCGGCCGGGGGTACAATGAGCAGTTCTTC
abundance: .; d_gene: TRBD2; v_gene: TRBV4-2; j_gene: TRBJ2-2; CDR3aa: CASSQGVAGGQNTGELFF; CDR3nt: TGTGCCAGCAGCCAAGGTGTAGCGGGGGGGCAAAACACCGGGGAGCTGTTTTTT
abundance: .; d_gene: TRBD2; v_gene: TRBV14; j_gene: TRBJ2-2; CDR3aa: CASSQDLGGFPGELFF; CDR3nt: TGTGCCAGCAGCCAAGATCTGGGAGGGTTTCCCGGGGAGCTGTTTTTT
abundance: .; d_gene: .; v_gene: TRBV18; j_gene: TRBJ1-2; CDR3aa: CASSPERGRRGSANYGYTF; CDR3nt: TGTGCCAGCTCACCTGAGAGGGGACGGAGGGGCTCGGCTAACTATGGCTACACCTTC
abundance: .; d_gene: .; v_gene: TRBV5-4; j_gene: TRBJ2-5; CDR3aa: CASSLGDNQETQYF; CDR3nt: TGTGCCAGCAGCTTGGGTGACAACCAAGAGACCCAGTACTTC
abundance: .; d_gene: .; v_gene: TRBV19; j_gene: TRBJ1-5; CDR3aa: CASSIAGIGQPQHF; CDR3nt: TGTGCCAGTAGTATAGCAGGGATCGGTCAGCCCCAGCATTTT
abundance: .; d_gene: .; v_gene: TRBV5-4; j_gene: TRBJ1-5; CDR3aa: CASSLDGQFNQPQHF; CDR3nt: TGTGCCAGCAGCTTGGATGGACAGTTCAATCAGCCCCAGCATTTT
abundance: .; d_gene: .; v_gene: TRBV5-6; j_gene: TRBJ2-7; CDR3aa: CASSPAQGLYEQYF; CDR3nt: TGTGCCAGCAGCCCGGCGCAGGGGCTGTACGAGCAGTACTTC
abundance: few; d_gene: .; v_gene: TRBV18; j_gene: TRBJ1-3; CDR3aa: CASSPPGAGGNTIYF; CDR3nt: TGTGCCAGCTCACCACCTGGAGCCGGGGGAAACACCATATATTTT
abundance: .; d_gene: TRBD1; v_gene: TRBV9; j_gene: TRBJ2-5; CDR3aa: CASSRQGKGSYQETQYF; CDR3nt: TGTGCCAGCAGCCGACAGGGGAAGGGATCGTACCAAGAGACCCAGTACTTC
abundance: .; d_gene: .; v_gene: TRBV27; j_gene: TRBJ2-1; CDR3aa: CASSPGRSYNEQFF; CDR3nt: TGTGCCAGCAGTCCAGGGCGAAGCTACAATGAGCAGTTCTTC
abundance: .; d_gene: TRBD1; v_gene: TRBV6-1; j_gene: TRBJ1-6; CDR3aa: CATFRDSDSPLHF; CDR3nt: TGTGCCACCTTTCGGGACAGCGATTCACCCCTCCACTTT
abundance: .; d_gene: TRBD2; v_gene: TRBV3-1/TRBV3-2; j_gene: TRBJ2-1; CDR3aa: CASSIWTSGGQNPRDEQFF; CDR3nt: TGTGCCAGCTCGATATGGACTAGCGGGGGGCAAAACCCGAGGGATGAGCAGTTCTTC
abundance: .; d_gene: TRBD1; v_gene: TRBV5-1; j_gene: TRBJ2-5; CDR3aa: CASSTDTGGIETQYF; CDR3nt: TGCGCCAGCAGCACGGATACAGGGGGCATAGAGACCCAGTACTTC
abundance: .; d_gene: TRBD1; v_gene: TRBV5-1; j_gene: TRBJ2-3; CDR3aa: CASSLGDSTSTDTQYF; CDR3nt: TGCGCCAGCAGCTTGGGGGACAGTACTAGCACAGATACGCAGTATTTT
abundance: .; d_gene: TRBD1; v_gene: TRBV5-3; j_gene: TRBJ1-1; CDR3aa: CARSSYRGLNTEAFF; CDR3nt: TGTGCCAGAAGCTCGTACAGGGGGCTTAACACTGAAGCTTTCTTT
abundance: .; d_gene: TRBD1; v_gene: TRBV28; j_gene: TRBJ2-7; CDR3aa: CATLGGQGAGFSYEQYF; CDR3nt: TGTGCCACTCTGGGGGGACAGGGAGCGGGTTTCTCCTACGAGCAGTACTTC
abundance: once; d_gene: TRBD1; v_gene: TRBV2; j_gene: TRBJ1-2; CDR3aa: CASSVSGGLYGYTF; CDR3nt: TGTGCCAGCAGTGTTTCAGGGGGCCTCTATGGCTACACCTTC
abundance: .; d_gene: .; v_gene: TRBV28; j_gene: TRBJ1-2; CDR3aa: CASRQGPEGYTF; CDR3nt: TGTGCCAGCAGACAGGGTCCGGAGGGCTACACCTTC
abundance: once; d_gene: TRBD1; v_gene: TRBV9; j_gene: TRBJ2-7; CDR3aa: CASSEGQSQYEQYF; CDR3nt: TGTGCCAGCAGCGAGGGACAGAGTCAATACGAGCAGTACTTC
abundance: .; d_gene: TRBD1; v_gene: TRBV7-9; j_gene: TRBJ1-2; CDR3aa: CASSSLTGGIYGYTF; CDR3nt: TGTGCCAGCAGCTCATTGACAGGGGGCATATATGGCTACACCTTC
abundance: once; d_gene: .; v_gene: TRBV7-3; j_gene: TRBJ1-1; CDR3aa: CASSPGRRNTEAFF; CDR3nt: TGTGCCAGCAGCCCAGGCAGGCGGAACACTGAAGCTTTCTTT
abundance: .; d_gene: TRBD1; v_gene: TRBV15; j_gene: TRBJ2-1; CDR3aa: CATNSGGRGNEQFF; CDR3nt: TGTGCCACCAATTCAGGGGGCCGAGGCAATGAGCAGTTCTTC
abundance: once; d_gene: TRBD2; v_gene: TRBV10-3; j_gene: TRBJ2-1; CDR3aa: CATTPRDYSYNEQFF; CDR3nt: TGTGCCACAACACCCCGGGACTACTCCTACAATGAGCAGTTCTTC
abundance: .; d_gene: .; v_gene: TRBV5-4; j_gene: TRBJ1-2; CDR3aa: CASSTSGYGYTF; CDR3nt: TGTGCCAGCAGCACCTCAGGGTACGGCTACACCTTC
abundance: once; d_gene: .; v_gene: TRBV27; j_gene: TRBJ1-3; CDR3aa: CASSPIPPGAGRNTIYF; CDR3nt: TGTGCCAGCAGTCCTATACCCCCAGGGGCCGGCAGAAACACCATATATTTT
abundance: .; d_gene: .; v_gene: TRBV6-5; j_gene: TRBJ2-1; CDR3aa: CASSYKGGGYNEQFF; CDR3nt: TGTGCCAGCAGTTACAAGGGAGGAGGGTACAATGAGCAGTTCTTC
abundance: .; d_gene: .; v_gene: TRBV20-1; j_gene: TRBJ1-2; CDR3aa: CSASIEAGRRNGYTF; CDR3nt: TGCAGTGCTAGTATTGAGGCGGGACGTAGGAATGGCTACACCTTC
abundance: .; d_gene: .; v_gene: TRBV6-5; j_gene: TRBJ1-6; CDR3aa: CASSYSRGGSPLHF; CDR3nt: TGTGCCAGCAGTTACTCGAGGGGAGGCTCACCCCTCCACTTT
abundance: .; d_gene: .; v_gene: TRBV5-1; j_gene: TRBJ2-1; CDR3aa: CASSSGPDENEQFF; CDR3nt: TGCGCCAGCAGTTCTGGCCCAGATGAAAATGAGCAGTTCTTC
abundance: .; d_gene: .; v_gene: TRBV27; j_gene: TRBJ2-1; CDR3aa: CASSFVGEVDNEQFF; CDR3nt: TGTGCCAGCAGTTTTGTAGGGGAAGTTGACAATGAGCAGTTCTTC
abundance: .; d_gene: TRBD1; v_gene: TRBV19; j_gene: TRBJ1-6; CDR3aa: CASQRDRAGNSPLHF; CDR3nt: TGTGCCAGTCAGCGTGACAGGGCTGGCAATTCACCCCTCCACTTT
abundance: .; d_gene: TRBD2; v_gene: TRBV5-1; j_gene: TRBJ2-1; CDR3aa: CASSFERSGGNNEQFF; CDR3nt: TGCGCCAGCAGCTTCGAACGAAGCGGGGGGAACAATGAGCAGTTCTTC
abundance: .; d_gene: TRBD1; v_gene: TRBV7-2; j_gene: TRBJ1-5; CDR3aa: CASSQGQGHQPQHF; CDR3nt: TGTGCCAGCAGCCAAGGACAGGGGCATCAGCCCCAGCATTTT
abundance: .; d_gene: TRBD2; v_gene: TRBV4-2; j_gene: TRBJ2-3; CDR3aa: CASSPSGTSGGDTQYF; CDR3nt: TGTGCCAGCAGCCCAAGTGGGACTAGCGGGGGGGATACGCAGTATTTT
abundance: .; d_gene: .; v_gene: TRBV6-5; j_gene: TRBJ1-1; CDR3aa: CASSYSGQVMNTEAFF; CDR3nt: TGTGCCAGCAGTTACTCTGGTCAGGTTATGAACACTGAAGCTTTCTTT
abundance: .; d_gene: .; v_gene: TRBV19; j_gene: TRBJ1-2; CDR3aa: CASQSGAGGSYGYTF; CDR3nt: TGTGCCAGCCAGTCGGGGGCAGGCGGGAGCTATGGCTACACCTTC
abundance: .; d_gene: TRBD2; v_gene: TRBV6-6; j_gene: TRBJ2-7; CDR3aa: CASSGTSGNYEQYF; CDR3nt: TGTGCCAGCAGTGGGACTAGCGGGAACTACGAGCAGTACTTC
abundance: .; d_gene: .; v_gene: TRBV6-1; j_gene: TRBJ2-7; CDR3aa: CASSEALADPYEQYF; CDR3nt: TGTGCCAGCAGTGAAGCGTTAGCGGACCCCTACGAGCAGTACTTC
abundance: .; d_gene: TRBD2; v_gene: TRBV10-1; j_gene: TRBJ2-1; CDR3aa: CASSSLAGVNNEQFF; CDR3nt: TGCGCCAGCAGCTCACTAGCGGGGGTGAACAATGAGCAGTTCTTC
abundance: once; d_gene: .; v_gene: TRBV10-3; j_gene: TRBJ1-1; CDR3aa: CAISVTVENTEAFF; CDR3nt: TGTGCCATCAGCGTAACAGTGGAGAACACTGAAGCTTTCTTT
abundance: .; d_gene: .; v_gene: TRBV2; j_gene: TRBJ2-5; CDR3aa: CASTLQGGFQETQYF; CDR3nt: TGTGCCAGCACTTTGCAGGGGGGATTCCAAGAGACCCAGTACTTC
abundance: .; d_gene: .; v_gene: TRBV7-2; j_gene: TRBJ1-1; CDR3aa: CASSSTRQHMNTEAFF; CDR3nt: TGTGCCAGCAGCTCGACACGACAGCACATGAACACTGAAGCTTTCTTT